The 2 T cell receptor beta chains below come from one sample, sequenced in a study of T cell responses to AZD1222 COVID-19 vaccine. Produced via immunoSEQ multiplex PCR; TCRdb's table is partial and in-frame only. The sample has 95,000 or so clones, about 89% seen once. Source: peripheral blood, taken 28 days after the second AZD1222 dose. These receptor sequences come from an adult who received the AZD1222 COVID-19 vaccine.

The chain recombines TRBV28 with TRBJ2-1, with 11 bases lining up with TRBD2. The CDR3 length is 15 residues. After removal of 6 bases from V and 6 bases from J, the junction contained 7 bases not matched to a gene. Germline V gene lookup returns CDR1 MDHEN and CDR2 SYDVKM. The CDR3 region has the DNA TGTGCCAGCAGCCAAACTAGCGGGAGCAGCAATGAGCAGTTCTTC. Translated: CASSQTSGSSNEQFF.

The V call is TRBV18, the J call TRBJ2-7, with 7 bases matching TRBD1. Germline lookup yields CDR1 KGHSH and CDR2 LQKENI. This CDR3 has 16 amino acids. The V and J ends lost 3 bases and 0 bases, in that order; junction bases with no gene match: 8. The CDR3 coding sequence is TGTGCCAGCTCACCGTTGCCGGGGACAGCCTCCTACGAGCAGTACTTC. This encodes CASSPLPGTASYEQYF.